This is a list of T cell receptor beta chains from one sample in a study of T cells in tumors after PD-1 blockade. The assay was immunoSEQ multiplex PCR, and TCRdb's table has in-frame clones only and misses some. The table shows tens of thousands of clones, with approximately 79% occurring only once. Sample: PBMCs, taken before anti-PD-1 treatment. The source of these receptors is a human donor with basal cell carcinoma. Each CDR3 is given with its conserved first and last residue.

V gene: TRBV5-4
J gene: TRBJ1-1
CDR3 protein: CASSSGDRGQGENTEAFF

V gene: TRBV7-2
J gene: TRBJ2-3
CDR3 protein: CASSLAQLAQYF

V gene: TRBV9
J gene: TRBJ2-2
CDR3 protein: CASSLTTQGSLFSTGELFF

V gene: TRBV19
J gene: TRBJ1-5
CDR3 protein: CASIEGVGTQHF

V gene: TRBV30
J gene: TRBJ2-3
CDR3 protein: CAWSAGLADTQYF

V gene: TRBV7-2
J gene: TRBJ1-2
CDR3 protein: CASSSRQGGSYGYTF

V gene: TRBV27
J gene: TRBJ1-4
CDR3 protein: CASSLSRYEKLFF

V gene: TRBV28
J gene: TRBJ1-5
CDR3 protein: CASSLGQKFILASNQPQHF

V gene: TRBV4-1
J gene: TRBJ1-5
CDR3 protein: CASSQEHQGRQPQHF

V gene: TRBV29-1
J gene: TRBJ2-3
CDR3 protein: CSVGIRGRADTQYF

V gene: TRBV15
J gene: TRBJ2-5
CDR3 protein: CATSRARRFQETQYF

V gene: TRBV7-2
J gene: TRBJ2-7
CDR3 protein: CASSFDRAGSQYF

V gene: TRBV5-1
J gene: TRBJ2-3
CDR3 protein: CASSPNTDRGVVDTQYF